The 19 T cell receptor beta chains below were found in one sample sequenced in a study of OX40 agonist ivuxolimab in advanced cancers. Sequencing was performed with immunoSEQ multiplex PCR; in TCRdb, only in-frame clones are kept and a portion is missing. Here the sample spans about 58,000 clones, 75% to 85% being singletons. Material: CD4+ or CD8+ T cells sorted from blood, obtained in a trial of the OX40 agonist ivuxolimab. The source of these receptors is an adult with an advanced solid tumor such as melanoma, head and neck, liver or kidney cancer.

The J gene is TRBJ2-3, the V gene TRBV7-2; D might be TRBD1 or TRBD2, each matching 6 bases. Germline V lookup: CDR1 SGHTA, CDR2 FQGNSA. The CDR3 contains 15 residues. Trimming took off 1 base at V and 0 bases at J, with 8 bases between the two ends. The CDR3 spells CASSLGGASTDTQYF. The CDR3 nucleotides read TGTGCCAGCAGCTTAGGGGGGGCTAGCACAGATACGCAGTATTTT.

The table lists this clone with a count of one. The chain joins TRBV4-1 to TRBJ2-7, with D tentatively TRBD1 (5 bases). The CDR3 has 14 amino acids. The V end lost 0 bases, the J end lost 2 bases, and 8 bases lay between the germline ends. CDR1 is MGHRA and CDR2 is YSYEKL in the germline V gene. The CDR3 here is CASSQERGTYEQYF. CDR3 sequence (DNA): TGCGCCAGCAGCCAAGAAAGGGGCACCTACGAGCAGTACTTC.

This sequence joins TRBV5-1 and TRBJ1-1, with a weak D call TRBD1 (5 bases). V lost 3 bases and J lost 1, with 10 bases in between. This CDR3 comprises 14 residues. The germline V gene has CDR1 SGHRS and CDR2 YFSETQ. CDR3 sequence reads: CASSWGPGNTEAFF. The DNA for the CDR3 is TGCGCCAGCAGCTGGGGCCCTGGGAACACTGAAGCTTTCTTT.

V usage is TRBV5-4 and J usage is TRBJ2-7; TRBD2 matches at 8 bases. With V trimmed by 0 bases and J by 5 bases, 10 bases remained unmatched. The germline V gene encodes CDR1 SGHNT and CDR2 YYREEE (reference sequence). The CDR3 has 16 residues. The CDR3: CASSLAGGGLADEQYF. The CDR3 DNA follows: TGTGCCAGCAGCTTGGCGGGTGGTGGACTAGCAGACGAGCAGTACTTC.

The chain employs TRBV5-1 and TRBJ2-7; no reliable D call. In germline, CDR1 is SGHRS, CDR2 YFSETQ. This CDR3 has 14 residues. V lost 2 bases and J lost 2, with 11 bases in between. The CDR3 reads CASSLPGGAYEQYF. The CDR3 nucleotides read TGCGCCAGCAGCTTACCGGGTGGGGCCTACGAGCAGTACTTC.

The gene calls are TRBV7-9 and TRBJ2-7; D is uncertain. The V end lost 4 bases, the J end lost 4 bases, and 8 bases lay between the germline ends. This CDR3 has 12 residues. The germline V gene has CDR1 SEHNR and CDR2 FQNEAQ (reference sequence). This CDR3 is CASSWVGYEQYF. The DNA of the CDR3 is TGTGCCAGCAGCTGGGTAGGGTACGAGCAGTACTTC. Combining the CDR3 with reference TRBV7-9 and TRBJ2-7 gives the whole variable domain DTGVSQNPRHKITKRGQNVTFRCDPISEHNRLYWYRQTLGQGPEFLTYFQNEAQLEKSRLLSDRFSAERPKGSFSTLEIQRTEQGDSAMYLCASSWVGYEQYFGPGTRLTVT.

The V and J genes are TRBV29-1 and TRBJ2-5; 7 bases align to TRBD2. The germline V gene encodes CDR1 SQVTM and CDR2 ANQGSEA. J was trimmed by 4 bases and V by 7 bases; bases with no gene match: 6. The CDR3 contains 12 residues. The CDR3 DNA sequence: TGCAGCGCCGAACTAGCGATAGAGACCCAGTACTTC. Translating gives CSAELAIETQYF.

This chain uses TRBV11-2 with TRBJ1-2, with 10 bases fitting TRBD1. CDR3 length: 14 residues. With V trimmed by 3 bases and J by 6 bases, 4 bases remained unmatched. Germline-derived CDR1 and CDR2 are SGHAT and FQNNGV. The CDR3 region is CASSFRDRGDGYTF. In nucleotides, the CDR3 is TGTGCCAGCAGCTTTAGGGACAGGGGAGATGGCTACACCTTC.

V gene TRBV29-1 combines with J gene TRBJ2-1; 8 bases align to TRBD1. Germline lookup yields CDR1 SQVTM and CDR2 ANQGSEA. The CDR3 has 14 amino acids. Trimming took 7 bases from V and 2 from J; bases not matched to a gene: 7. The CDR3 sequence is CSALGQATYNEQFF. The CDR3 nucleotides read TGCAGCGCCCTGGGACAGGCCACCTACAATGAGCAGTTCTTC.

This sequence joins TRBV6-5 and TRBJ2-3, with 8 bases matching TRBD1. V shed 5 bases and J 4 bases; nucleotides not matched to a gene: 8. The CDR3 covers 15 residues. Germline CDR1 and CDR2: MNHEY and SVGAGI. The CDR3 loop reads CASSPGQGGADTQYF. CDR3 nucleotide sequence: TGTGCCAGCAGTCCCGGACAGGGTGGGGCAGATACGCAGTATTTT.

This clone was observed a few times. V and J are TRBV4-2 and TRBJ2-3, with 8 bases aligning to TRBD2. The germline V gene encodes CDR1 LGHNA and CDR2 YNFKEQ. V lost 4 bases and J lost 3; bases outside the gene matches: 3. The CDR3 loop spans 14 amino acids. Here the CDR3 reads CASSLAGQTDTQYF. The DNA of the CDR3 is TGTGCCAGCAGCCTAGCGGGGCAGACAGATACGCAGTATTTT.

The J gene is TRBJ2-7, the V gene TRBV5-1; D gene uncertain. The CDR3 spans 12 residues. V was cut by 3 bases and J by 4 bases, with 8 bases left in between. The germline CDR1 and CDR2 sequences are SGHRS and YFSETQ. This CDR3 is CASSSTKYEQYF. As DNA, the CDR3 is TGCGCCAGCAGCTCGACAAAATACGAGCAGTACTTC.

The chain joins TRBV19 to TRBJ1-1; D perhaps matches TRBD1 (5 bases). In germline, CDR1 is LNHDA, CDR2 SQIVND (reference sequence). V lost 8 bases and J 10 bases, leaving 5 bases between the germline ends. The length of the CDR3 is 8 residues. CDR3 sequence (DNA): TGTGCCAGTCAGGGAGCTTTCTTT. This translates into CASQGAFF.

The table lists this clone with a count of one. The chain joins TRBV28 to TRBJ1-2; D remains unclear. Looked up from germline, CDR1 is MDHEN and CDR2 is SYDVKM. The ends were cut back, 3 bases at V and 5 bases at J, with 10 bases in the middle. This CDR3 has 13 amino acids. The CDR3 sequence is CASSLADRYGYTF. In DNA form, the CDR3 reads TGTGCCAGCAGTTTGGCCGATAGGTATGGCTACACCTTC.

The chain combines TRBV5-1 with TRBJ1-1; 7 nucleotides align to TRBD1. V lost 4 bases and J lost 0; bases outside the gene matches: 6. The CDR3 covers 15 residues. The germline V gene encodes CDR1 SGHRS and CDR2 YFSETQ. CDR3 DNA sequence: TGCGCCAGCAGCCCCGAAGGACAGGTGAACACTGAAGCTTTCTTT. Translation: CASSPEGQVNTEAFF. Variable domain in full (rest from reference TRBV5-1 and TRBJ1-1): KAGVTQTPRYLIKTRGQQVTLSCSPISGHRSVSWYQQTPGQGLQFLFEYFSETQRNKGNFPGRFSGRQFSNSRSEMNVSTLELGDSALYLCASSPEGQVNTEAFFGQGTRLTVV.

The rearrangement joins TRBV27 to TRBJ2-3; D may be TRBD1 (6 bases). The V end lost 6 bases, the J end lost 1 base, and 11 bases lay between the germline ends. Germline V gives CDR1 MNHEY, CDR2 SMNVEV (reference sequence). The CDR3 covers 14 residues. As DNA, the CDR3 is TGTGCCAGCAGCTTCTGGGGGCGCACAGATACGCAGTATTTT. It encodes CASSFWGRTDTQYF.

This clone came up once. The gene calls are TRBV6-6 and TRBJ2-1; weak D call: TRBD2 (7 bases). The V end lost 1 base, the J end lost 8 bases, and 12 bases lay between the germline ends. This CDR3 contains 14 residues. Germline CDR1 is MNHNY and CDR2 is SVGAGI (reference sequence). Here the CDR3 DNA reads TGTGCCAGCAGTTACTTGGGGGGGCCACATGAGCAGTTCTTC. Amino acids: CASSYLGGPHEQFF.

The rearrangement links TRBV7-9 to TRBJ1-2; no definite D call. The V gene's germline CDR1 is SEHNR and CDR2 FQNEAQ (reference sequence). The CDR3 consists of 14 residues. Trimming took off 0 bases at V and 0 bases at J, with 5 bases between the two ends. Here the CDR3 reads CASSLARANYGYTF. DNA for the CDR3: TGTGCCAGCAGCTTAGCGCGTGCTAACTATGGCTACACCTTC.

The V and J genes are TRBV5-1 and TRBJ1-2; TRBD1 agrees at 7 bases. The CDR3 covers 17 residues. Germline V gene lookup returns CDR1 SGHRS and CDR2 YFSETQ. Trimming took 0 bases from V and 2 from J; bases not matched to a gene: 10. The CDR3 region is CASSLALTGDKNYGYTF. The CDR3 DNA follows: TGCGCCAGCAGCTTGGCCCTCACAGGGGACAAAAACTATGGCTACACCTTC.